This T cell receptor beta chain was identified during a study of T-cell memory formation after mild COVID-19. Trimming removed 2 bases at V and 6 bases at J, with 6 bases between. Germline V gives CDR1 MNHNS, CDR2 SASEGT. The CDR3 is made up of 12 amino acids. This clonotype was detected a few times. TCRdb itself ran the 5' RACE reads through MiXCR, one entry per CDR3 protein. In the table there are roughly 250,000 distinct CDR3 sequences, roughly a sixth of which are singletons. The chain employs TRBV6-1 and TRBJ2-3, with D perhaps matching TRBD1 (6 bases). Material: PBMCs or a T cell subset sorted from them (not recorded which). This sequence was found in a young man who had mild COVID-19 (a few samples of this study predate the infection). Cell type and time point are not known. CDR3 DNA: TGTGCCAGCAGTGAACAGGGGGATACGCAGTATTTT. Translation gives CASSEQGDTQYF.